This T cell receptor (beta chain) is from a study of beta chain features in type 1 diabetes. Study-wide points: Cells expressing TCR highly could be over-represented by cDNA sequencing. Moderately but significantly shorter TCRB CDR3s were found in Type 1 diabetes patients in all four CD4+ subsets.

Germline CDR1 reads SGHRS; CDR2 reads YFSETQ. The CDR3 sequence is 14 residues long. Trimming removed 0 bases from V and 8 bases from J; junction bases left unmatched: 5. Sorted populations all exceeded 98% purity. The isolated RNA, all of it, was reverse transcribed, so expressed TCRB transcripts were what got sequenced. Sequencing was performed with immunoSEQ multiplex PCR; in TCRdb, only in-frame clones are kept and a portion is missing. The table includes some 290,000 clones, around 15% detected once. This clone was picked up a small number of times. Its antigen is as yet unknown. Sequencing was done on a sample of naive CD4+ T cells from blood. The TCR originated in a man aged 25-45 years with type 1 diabetes. This rearrangement joins TRBV5-1 to TRBJ2-1, with TRBD2 identical over 7 bases. This chain's CDR3 is CASSLGLAEDEQFF. As DNA, the CDR3 is TGCGCCAGCAGCTTGGGGCTAGCGGAGGATGAGCAGTTCTTC.